This T cell receptor (beta chain) appears in the sequencing data of a study of blood T cell repertoires in COVID-19. After removal of 4 bases from V and 7 bases from J, the junction contained 1 base not matched to a gene. This CDR3 spans 13 amino acids. Study processing details: Reference gene primer amplification gave estimated nucleated cell counts. Repertoires were generated with immunoSEQ multiplex PCR, while TCRdb's copy carries only in-frame clones and drops some. D and trimming were read from the DNA, whereas the V and J calls and clone size are those reported in that table. This table has about 35,000 clones, more than 75% appearing once.

The receptor was isolated from a human donor in a cohort sampled during active COVID-19. The source material was peripheral blood. The chain carries TRBV12-3 or TRBV12-4 and TRBJ1-5, with 10 positions matching TRBD1. The CDR3: CASSWDRGQPQHF. For the CDR3, the DNA is TGTGCCAGCAGTTGGGACAGGGGCCAGCCCCAGCATTTT.